One sample yielded the 14 T cell receptor beta chains listed below, sequenced in a study of CD8 T cells in ankylosing spondylitis. Study-level findings and limits: One TCR beta motif, made up of about 8 highly homologous variants, appeared characteristic of ankylosing spondylitis blood.

TCRdb re-analysed the 5' RACE reads in MiXCR, keeping a single row per CDR3 protein. The sample yields approximately 400,000 distinct CDR3 sequences, roughly 26% seen once. These receptors lack a known antigen. Specimen: blood, either unsorted or a sorted T cell fraction (not recorded which). The source of these receptors is a male donor with ankylosing spondylitis.

This clonotype was found a few times. The chain recombines TRBV5-5 with TRBJ1-1, with D unresolved. Germline V CDR1 and CDR2: SGHKS, YYEKEE (reference sequence). The CDR3 runs 15 residues. V dropped 7 bases and J dropped 6 bases, with 22 bases sitting between them. CDR3 in DNA: TGTGCCAGCTACTCCCGGCCGATTGGACGTGCTGAAGCTTTCTTT. It translates to CASYSRPIGRAEAFF.

The chain is built from TRBV20-1 and TRBJ2-2; D remains unclear. Germline V gene lookup returns CDR1 DFQATT and CDR2 SNEGSKA (reference sequence). V was trimmed by 3 bases and J by 4 bases, leaving 12 bases between them. This CDR3 comprises 14 residues. This chain's CDR3 is CSASSGPLTGELFF. The CDR3, as DNA: TGCAGTGCTAGTTCCGGACCCCTCACCGGGGAGCTGTTTTTT.

This clonotype was seen a few times. This rearrangement joins TRBV5-1 to TRBJ2-1; no reliable D call. This CDR3 region has 13 residues. Trimming removed 0 bases at V and 6 bases at J, with 7 bases between. Germline V CDR1 and CDR2: SGHRS, YFSETQ. The CDR3 is CASSLDQTNEQFF. CDR3 DNA: TGCGCCAGCAGCTTGGACCAAACCAATGAGCAGTTCTTC.

This clonotype was found many times. V usage is TRBV3-1 and J usage is TRBJ1-2; D remains unclear. Trimming removed 3 bases at V and 3 bases at J, with 17 bases between. This CDR3 comprises 16 residues. Germline V gene data show CDR1 as LGHDT and CDR2 as YNNKEL (reference sequence). CDR3 region: CASSQFVGSSDYGYTF. CDR3 sequence (DNA): TGTGCCAGCAGCCAGTTTGTGGGGTCGTCGGACTATGGCTACACCTTC.

This clonotype has a handful of counts. The chain recombines TRBV20-1 with TRBJ1-2; tentatively, D is TRBD1 (5 bases). This CDR3 spans 14 amino acids. V was clipped by 3 bases and J by 7 bases, with 18 bases between them. CDR1 and CDR2 from the germline V gene are DFQATT and SNEGSKA (reference sequence). CDR3 coding DNA: TGCAGTGCTAGTATTCGACAGTCTGGGTCTGGCTACACCTTC. As protein: CSASIRQSGSGYTF.

The CDR3 bases are TGTGCCAGCAGCCAAGTTAGCGGGAACGAGTTCTTC. This gives the protein CASSQVSGNEFF. The gene calls are TRBV3-1 and TRBJ2-1; TRBD2 matches at 8 bases. CDR1 and CDR2 from the germline V gene are LGHDT and YNNKEL (reference sequence). This CDR3 is 12 amino acids long. Unmatched junction bases numbered 4, after V lost 1 base and J lost 14 bases.

This clonotype turned up a few times. The chain links TRBV24-1 to TRBJ2-3, with D perhaps TRBD1 or TRBD2 (5 bases each). Germline CDR1 KGHDR, CDR2 SFDVKD. Trimming pared 4 bases from V and 4 bases from J, leaving 20 bases between. CDR3 size: 17 residues. In DNA, the CDR3 is TGTGCCACCAGTGACTCCGGGACCGAGGTGTGGGCAGATACGCAGTATTTT. It is translated as CATSDSGTEVWADTQYF.

This CDR3 reads CASAPTGYGYTF. In nucleotides, the CDR3 is TGTGCCAGCGCACCGACAGGTTATGGCTACACCTTC. This chain uses TRBV27 with TRBJ1-2, with D possibly matching TRBD1 (6 bases). Trimming took 8 bases from V and 5 from J, leaving 12 bases between them. The germline gives CDR1 MNHEY, CDR2 SMNVEV (reference sequence). This CDR3 has 12 amino acids.

This clonotype has just a few counts. The rearrangement links TRBV7-8 to TRBJ1-4, with a possible D match to TRBD1 (5 bases). Deletions cut 6 bases from V and 8 bases from J, with 13 bases between. The CDR3 runs to 13 residues. CDR1 and CDR2 (germline): SGHVS, FQNEAQ. The CDR3 DNA reads TGTGCCAGCAGTAAAGGGACTTCCGAAAAACTGTTTTTT. Its translation: CASSKGTSEKLFF.

The count of this clonotype is one. The J gene is TRBJ1-4, the V gene TRBV11-2; D uncertain. The V and J ends lost 5 bases and 0 bases respectively, with 7 bases between them. This CDR3 is 14 amino acids long. Germline assignment: CDR1 SGHAT and CDR2 FQNNGV. The CDR3 nucleotides are TGTGCCAGCAGCCAACATGCAACTAATGAAAAACTGTTTTTT. Protein product: CASSQHATNEKLFF.

The V call is TRBV15, the J call TRBJ2-2; D tentatively reads TRBD1 or TRBD2 (7 bases each). In germline, CDR1 is LNHNV, CDR2 YYDKDF (reference sequence). The CDR3 covers 17 residues. Trimming removed 1 base at V and 5 bases at J, with 17 bases between. In nucleotides, the CDR3 is TGTGCCACCAGCAGAGCGACCCAGGGGGGGAAAACCGGGGAGCTGTTTTTT. It yields the protein CATSRATQGGKTGELFF.

Remarks on this clonotype: This may come from a read error, since a much larger clone is one base off. The rearrangement links TRBV25-1 to TRBJ2-1; 11 bases fit TRBD2. CDR1 MGHDK and CDR2 SYGVNS come from the germline V gene. V lost 5 bases and J lost 4; bases outside the gene matches: 7. The CDR3 sequence is 16 residues long. The CDR3 sequence is CASSSTSGNFYNEQFF. The CDR3 DNA sequence: TGTGCCAGCAGTTCGACTAGCGGGAATTTTTACAATGAGCAGTTCTTC.

The gene calls are TRBV11-2 and TRBJ2-1; the D gene is possibly TRBD2 (5 bases). Deletions cut 3 bases from V and 6 bases from J, with 12 bases between. The germline CDR1 and CDR2 sequences are SGHAT and FQNNGV. This CDR3 is 14 amino acids long. The CDR3 region is CASSFLANINEQFF. The CDR3 nucleotides are TGTGCCAGCAGCTTCCTAGCCAACATCAATGAGCAGTTCTTC.

The V and J genes are TRBV7-2 and TRBJ2-7; 7 nucleotides align to TRBD2. The CDR3 has 15 amino acids. Per the germline V gene, CDR1 is SGHTA and CDR2 is FQGNSA. With V trimmed by 5 bases and J by 4 bases, 11 bases remained unmatched. The CDR3: CASSPQAIGGYEQYF. The DNA for the CDR3 is TGTGCCAGCAGCCCCCAGGCTATCGGGGGGTACGAGCAGTACTTC.